This TCR beta chain stems from a study of blood T cell repertoires in COVID-19. Study-wide background: The cDNA or gDNA used as material had been derived from T cells, B-cell-depleted T cells, or PBMCs.

Sequencing used immunoSEQ multiplex PCR; TCRdb keeps in-frame clones, though not all of them. The sample includes some 200,000 clones, roughly 80% seen only once; the top ten take 4.5% to 5%. The length of the CDR3 is 13 residues. Germline V gene sequence: CDR1 SGHTA, CDR2 FQGNSA. V was clipped by 7 bases and J by 7 bases, with 16 bases between them. This chain joins TRBV7-2 and TRBJ1-1; D is perhaps TRBD1 (5 bases). Material for sequencing was PBMCs or T cells enriched from blood (not recorded which). The sequence derives from a woman aged 50 to 60 who had been exposed to COVID-19. The CDR3 region has the DNA TGTGCCAGCACCAACCCAGGGAAGGTTGAAGCTTTCTTT. This codes for CASTNPGKVEAFF.